This T cell receptor beta chain stems from a study of T cells after yellow fever vaccination. General observations from the study: Highly abundant clonotypes carried over from the bulk population could end up in FACS-sorted repertoires as contaminants. Although most clonotypes did not, a small share appeared in both CD4 and CD8 compartments.

Concerning this clonotype: Its antigen is not known.

TCRdb processed the 5' RACE reads anew with MiXCR; each CDR3 protein has one entry. The top ten hold around 18% of the sample, which has more than 350,000 distinct CDR3 sequences, 11% seen once. Trimming pared 6 bases from V and 0 bases from J, leaving 12 bases between. This CDR3 comprises 15 residues. The specimen was PBMCs, collected on the day of the first yellow fever vaccination. This receptor was taken from a man younger than 35 who received the YFV17D yellow fever vaccine. The chain is built from TRBV12-3 or TRBV12-4 and TRBJ1-3; D is uncertain. DNA of the CDR3: TGTGCCAGCAGACTAACGGCCAGCTCTGGAAACACCATATATTTT. Its protein is CASRLTASSGNTIYF.